Listed below are T cell receptor beta chains from one sample, sequenced in a study of identical twins. TCRdb fed the 5' RACE reads into MiXCR, producing one record per CDR3 protein. Found here are 700,000 to 950,000 distinct CDR3 sequences, roughly 12% of them singletons; the top ten hold around 1.5%. This same sample was also taken into another study, of yellow fever vaccine responses in identical twins.

Sequences were obtained from PBMCs. Receptor source: a woman between 18 and 29 years old in good health. Each CDR3 is given with its conserved first and last residue. The D gene is left open where the match is weak. Size is omitted from some rows. Given values are once, few, many or a class for expanded clones.

>TRBV29-1|NA|TRBJ1-4|NA|13
TGCAGCGTGTCCGGGAGCAATAATGAAAAACTGTTTTTT
CSVSGSNNEKLFF
>TRBV2|NA|TRBJ2-3|NA|15
TGTGCCAGCAGACTAGACGGGGGCGGCGCAGATACGCAGTATTTT
CASRLDGGGADTQYF
>TRBV12-3/TRBV12-4|TRBD2|TRBJ2-1|few|14
TGTGCCAGCAGGCCACTAGCGGGAAACAATGAGCAGTTCTTC
CASRPLAGNNEQFF
>TRBV10-3|TRBD2|TRBJ2-2|many|17
TGTGCCATCAGTGAGTCGGGCGGGAGCTCGAACACCGGGGAGCTGTTTTTT
CAISESGGSSNTGELFF
>TRBV27|NA|TRBJ1-1|NA|14
TGTGCCAGCAGTTTAAATCCTGCGGGCACTGAAGCTTTCTTT
CASSLNPAGTEAFF
>TRBV14|NA|TRBJ1-2|few|17
TGTGCCAGCAGCCAAGATGGGACGACAGCCTCTAACTATGGCTACACCTTC
CASSQDGTTASNYGYTF
>TRBV28|TRBD2|TRBJ2-2|many|18
TGTGCCAGCAGTTTATTCCGGACTAGCGGGTGGAACACCGGGGAGCTGTTTTTT
CASSLFRTSGWNTGELFF
>TRBV12-3/TRBV12-4|NA|TRBJ2-1|NA|13
TGTGCCAGCAGAGGGCAGGTTTACAATGAGCAGTTCTTC
CASRGQVYNEQFF
>TRBV6-5|NA|TRBJ2-6|NA|18
TGTGCCAGCAGTTACTCGGGGGCTTTAGTTTCTGGGGCCAACGTCCTGACTTTC
CASSYSGALVSGANVLTF
>TRBV3-1|NA|TRBJ2-3|few|14
TGTGCCAGCAGCCAAAGGATCGACACAGATACGCAGTATTTT
CASSQRIDTDTQYF
>TRBV20-1|TRBD1|TRBJ2-2|NA|15
TGCAGTGCTAGAGATGGACAGGGGTACACCGGGGAGCTGTTTTTT
CSARDGQGYTGELFF
>TRBV4-2|NA|TRBJ2-1|few|12
TGTGCCAGCAGCCAAAGCGGACTAGAGCAGTTCTTC
CASSQSGLEQFF
>TRBV6-1|NA|TRBJ1-6|few|15
TGTGCCAGCAGTGAAGCGGGAGTCTATAATTCACCCCTCCACTTT
CASSEAGVYNSPLHF
>TRBV5-6|NA|TRBJ1-5|few|14
TGTGCCAGCAGCTACGCGACGGGCAATCAGCCCCAGCATTTT
CASSYATGNQPQHF